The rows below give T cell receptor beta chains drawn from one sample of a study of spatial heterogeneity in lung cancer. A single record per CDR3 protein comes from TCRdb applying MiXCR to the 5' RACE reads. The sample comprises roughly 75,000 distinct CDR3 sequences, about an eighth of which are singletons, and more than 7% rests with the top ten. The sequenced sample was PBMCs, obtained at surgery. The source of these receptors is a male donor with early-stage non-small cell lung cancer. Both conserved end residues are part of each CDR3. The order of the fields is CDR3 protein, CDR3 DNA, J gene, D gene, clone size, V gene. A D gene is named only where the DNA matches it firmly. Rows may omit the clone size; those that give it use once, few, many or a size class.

CDR3 protein: CASSLAIADSTDTQYF
CDR3 DNA: TGCGCCAGCAGCTTGGCCATCGCAGATAGCACAGATACGCAGTATTTT
J gene: TRBJ2-3
D gene: NA
clone size: NA
V gene: TRBV5-1

CDR3 protein: CASSSRDRGTQYF
CDR3 DNA: TGTGCCAGCAGCTCCCGGGACAGGGGCACCCAGTACTTC
J gene: TRBJ2-5
D gene: TRBD1
clone size: few
V gene: TRBV9

CDR3 protein: CASSQERDRVRYGYTF
CDR3 DNA: TGTGCCAGCAGCCAAGAGAGAGACAGGGTGCGTTATGGCTACACCTTC
J gene: TRBJ1-2
D gene: TRBD1
clone size: few
V gene: TRBV4-2

CDR3 protein: CASTPDGGNRNEQFF
CDR3 DNA: TGTGCCAGCACCCCAGATGGGGGAAATCGGAATGAGCAGTTCTTC
J gene: TRBJ2-1
D gene: NA
clone size: few
V gene: TRBV5-6

CDR3 protein: CARGNGGMSTEAFF
CDR3 DNA: TGTGCCCGCGGGAACGGGGGGATGAGCACTGAAGCTTTCTTT
J gene: TRBJ1-1
D gene: NA
clone size: few
V gene: TRBV30

CDR3 protein: CATSDTGQLGTEAFF
CDR3 DNA: TGTGCCACCAGTGACACGGGACAACTAGGCACTGAAGCTTTCTTT
J gene: TRBJ1-1
D gene: NA
clone size: few
V gene: TRBV24-1

CDR3 protein: CASSLTPLHYGYTF
CDR3 DNA: TGTGCCAGCAGCTTAACCCCGCTTCACTATGGCTACACCTTC
J gene: TRBJ1-2
D gene: NA
clone size: few
V gene: TRBV7-2

CDR3 protein: CASSQVSLGTEAFF
CDR3 DNA: TGCGCCAGCAGCCAAGTGAGCTTGGGCACTGAAGCTTTCTTT
J gene: TRBJ1-1
D gene: NA
clone size: NA
V gene: TRBV4-1

CDR3 protein: CSARDQSGSRVADTQYF
CDR3 DNA: TGCAGTGCTAGAGATCAAAGCGGGAGCCGGGTGGCAGATACGCAGTATTTT
J gene: TRBJ2-3
D gene: TRBD2
clone size: NA
V gene: TRBV20-1

CDR3 protein: CAWSAGSGSSYEQYF
CDR3 DNA: TGTGCCTGGAGTGCTGGTAGTGGTTCTTCCTACGAGCAGTACTTC
J gene: TRBJ2-7
D gene: NA
clone size: NA
V gene: TRBV30

CDR3 protein: CASSESSATPNEKLFF
CDR3 DNA: TGTGCCAGCAGTGAATCCTCGGCCACACCTAATGAAAAACTGTTTTTT
J gene: TRBJ1-4
D gene: NA
clone size: few
V gene: TRBV25-1

CDR3 protein: CASSLIGGGNTIYF
CDR3 DNA: TGTGCCAGCAGTTTAATCGGGGGCGGAAACACCATATATTTT
J gene: TRBJ1-3
D gene: NA
clone size: few
V gene: TRBV12-3/TRBV12-4

CDR3 protein: CSVPGIANTGELFF
CDR3 DNA: TGCAGCGTCCCCGGGATCGCGAACACCGGGGAGCTGTTTTTT
J gene: TRBJ2-2
D gene: NA
clone size: many
V gene: TRBV29-1

CDR3 protein: CASSLAKSNEKLFF
CDR3 DNA: TGTGCCAGCAGCTTGGCCAAATCGAATGAAAAACTGTTTTTT
J gene: TRBJ1-4
D gene: NA
clone size: NA
V gene: TRBV5-4

CDR3 protein: CASSLAPAGGIEQYF
CDR3 DNA: TGCGCCAGCAGCTTGGCCCCAGCGGGAGGGATCGAGCAGTACTTC
J gene: TRBJ2-7
D gene: TRBD2
clone size: NA
V gene: TRBV5-1

CDR3 protein: CASSSLAVSYEQYF
CDR3 DNA: TGTGCCAGCAGTTCCCTAGCGGTCTCCTACGAGCAGTACTTC
J gene: TRBJ2-7
D gene: TRBD2
clone size: many
V gene: TRBV12-3/TRBV12-4

CDR3 protein: CASSLTSGKYNEQFF
CDR3 DNA: TGTGCCAGCAGCTTGACTAGCGGGAAATACAATGAGCAGTTCTTC
J gene: TRBJ2-1
D gene: TRBD2
clone size: NA
V gene: TRBV5-4

CDR3 protein: CSARASGSPWEQYF
CDR3 DNA: TGCAGTGCTAGAGCTAGCGGGAGCCCGTGGGAGCAGTACTTC
J gene: TRBJ2-7
D gene: TRBD2
clone size: few
V gene: TRBV20-1

CDR3 protein: CASSPLRTGTREQYF
CDR3 DNA: TGTGCCAGCAGCCCGTTACGGACAGGGACCAGGGAGCAGTACTTC
J gene: TRBJ2-7
D gene: TRBD1
clone size: many
V gene: TRBV11-2

CDR3 protein: CASSPRDRAYNEQFF
CDR3 DNA: TGTGCCAGCAGCCCCCGGGACAGGGCCTACAATGAGCAGTTCTTC
J gene: TRBJ2-1
D gene: TRBD1
clone size: many
V gene: TRBV7-8

CDR3 protein: CATSDSMENQREIYNEQFF
CDR3 DNA: TGTGCCACCAGTGACTCTATGGAGAATCAGCGGGAGATCTACAATGAGCAGTTCTTC
J gene: TRBJ2-1
D gene: TRBD2
clone size: NA
V gene: TRBV24-1

CDR3 protein: CSVSEGGRYEQFF
CDR3 DNA: TGCAGCGTTTCAGAGGGAGGGCGCTATGAGCAGTTCTTC
J gene: TRBJ2-1
D gene: TRBD2
clone size: many
V gene: TRBV29-1

CDR3 protein: CASSLNSEKLFF
CDR3 DNA: TGTGCCAGCAGTTTAAACTCCGAAAAACTGTTTTTT
J gene: TRBJ1-4
D gene: NA
clone size: few
V gene: TRBV12-3/TRBV12-4

CDR3 protein: CASSRRLGDPRDTQYF
CDR3 DNA: TGCGCCAGCAGCCGCCGTCTGGGCGACCCACGGGATACGCAGTATTTT
J gene: TRBJ2-3
D gene: NA
clone size: many
V gene: TRBV4-3

CDR3 protein: CASSRGGQNYGYTF
CDR3 DNA: TGTGCCAGCAGCCGCGGGGGACAAAACTATGGCTACACCTTC
J gene: TRBJ1-2
D gene: NA
clone size: NA
V gene: TRBV6-5

CDR3 protein: CASSPKRQANTGELFF
CDR3 DNA: TGTGCCAGCAGCCCCAAGAGACAGGCGAACACCGGGGAGCTGTTTTTT
J gene: TRBJ2-2
D gene: NA
clone size: NA
V gene: TRBV7-9

CDR3 protein: CASYSFGTSGNEQFF
CDR3 DNA: TGTGCCAGCTACAGTTTCGGGACTAGCGGCAATGAGCAGTTCTTC
J gene: TRBJ2-1
D gene: TRBD2
clone size: few
V gene: TRBV27

CDR3 protein: CASTNPPSGNTIYF
CDR3 DNA: TGTGCCAGCACCAACCCTCCCTCTGGAAACACCATATATTTT
J gene: TRBJ1-3
D gene: NA
clone size: few
V gene: TRBV12-3/TRBV12-4

CDR3 protein: CASSLELGNNEQFF
CDR3 DNA: TGTGCCAGCAGCTTAGAGTTAGGCAACAATGAGCAGTTCTTC
J gene: TRBJ2-1
D gene: NA
clone size: NA
V gene: TRBV7-9

CDR3 protein: CATSDQIEVYYSNQPQHF
CDR3 DNA: TGTGCCACCAGTGACCAAATAGAAGTATACTATAGCAATCAGCCCCAGCATTTT
J gene: TRBJ1-5
D gene: NA
clone size: many
V gene: TRBV24-1

CDR3 protein: CSAMDRADEAFF
CDR3 DNA: TGCAGTGCTATGGACAGGGCAGATGAAGCTTTCTTT
J gene: TRBJ1-1
D gene: TRBD1
clone size: NA
V gene: TRBV20-1

CDR3 protein: CASSLLGLAGHEQYF
CDR3 DNA: TGTGCCAGCAGTTTACTGGGACTAGCGGGACACGAGCAGTACTTC
J gene: TRBJ2-7
D gene: TRBD2
clone size: NA
V gene: TRBV27

CDR3 protein: CASSYSGAGNQPQHF
CDR3 DNA: TGTGCCAGCAGTTACTCGGGGGCCGGCAATCAGCCCCAGCATTTT
J gene: TRBJ1-5
D gene: NA
clone size: NA
V gene: TRBV6-5

CDR3 protein: CAIRGGGQMNTEAFF
CDR3 DNA: TGTGCCATTAGAGGAGGAGGACAGATGAACACTGAAGCTTTCTTT
J gene: TRBJ1-1
D gene: NA
clone size: NA
V gene: TRBV19

CDR3 protein: CASSANWDLGRSGTQYF
CDR3 DNA: TGTGCCAGCAGTGCGAATTGGGACCTCGGGAGGTCAGGTACGCAGTATTTT
J gene: TRBJ2-3
D gene: TRBD2
clone size: many
V gene: TRBV25-1

CDR3 protein: CASSSHQGGSSYNSPLHF
CDR3 DNA: TGTGCCAGCAGCTCCCATCAGGGGGGTAGCTCCTATAATTCACCCCTCCACTTT
J gene: TRBJ1-6
D gene: TRBD1
clone size: many
V gene: TRBV28

CDR3 protein: CASSQNAGLRSYEQYF
CDR3 DNA: TGCGCCAGCAGCCAAAATGCAGGACTGCGCTCCTACGAGCAGTACTTC
J gene: TRBJ2-7
D gene: NA
clone size: few
V gene: TRBV4-1

CDR3 protein: CASSSRESEQYF
CDR3 DNA: TGTGCCAGCAGTTCCCGCGAAAGTGAGCAGTACTTC
J gene: TRBJ2-7
D gene: NA
clone size: NA
V gene: TRBV6-6

CDR3 protein: CASSEDMGRINQPQHF
CDR3 DNA: TGTGCCAGCAGTGAAGATATGGGCAGAATCAATCAGCCCCAGCATTTT
J gene: TRBJ1-5
D gene: NA
clone size: NA
V gene: TRBV6-1

CDR3 protein: CASSAGQGFKAFF
CDR3 DNA: TGTGCCAGTAGCGCGGGACAGGGTTTTAAAGCTTTCTTT
J gene: TRBJ1-1
D gene: TRBD1
clone size: many
V gene: TRBV19

CDR3 protein: CSAEEVPGREQFF
CDR3 DNA: TGCAGTGCCGAGGAGGTCCCAGGCCGTGAGCAGTTCTTC
J gene: TRBJ2-1
D gene: NA
clone size: few
V gene: TRBV20-1

CDR3 protein: CAIAEPGKVLYEQYF
CDR3 DNA: TGTGCCATCGCAGAGCCGGGGAAGGTCCTCTACGAGCAGTACTTC
J gene: TRBJ2-7
D gene: NA
clone size: NA
V gene: TRBV10-3

CDR3 protein: CAISGDREGEKLFF
CDR3 DNA: TGTGCCATCAGTGGCGACAGGGAGGGTGAAAAACTGTTTTTT
J gene: TRBJ1-4
D gene: TRBD1
clone size: NA
V gene: TRBV10-3

CDR3 protein: CASSFDGTGGPSETQYF
CDR3 DNA: TGCGCCAGCAGCTTTGACGGGACAGGGGGCCCTTCAGAGACCCAGTACTTC
J gene: TRBJ2-5
D gene: TRBD1
clone size: many
V gene: TRBV5-1

CDR3 protein: CASSVGIDNEQFF
CDR3 DNA: TGTGCCAGCAGCGTAGGAATAGACAATGAGCAGTTCTTC
J gene: TRBJ2-1
D gene: NA
clone size: many
V gene: TRBV9